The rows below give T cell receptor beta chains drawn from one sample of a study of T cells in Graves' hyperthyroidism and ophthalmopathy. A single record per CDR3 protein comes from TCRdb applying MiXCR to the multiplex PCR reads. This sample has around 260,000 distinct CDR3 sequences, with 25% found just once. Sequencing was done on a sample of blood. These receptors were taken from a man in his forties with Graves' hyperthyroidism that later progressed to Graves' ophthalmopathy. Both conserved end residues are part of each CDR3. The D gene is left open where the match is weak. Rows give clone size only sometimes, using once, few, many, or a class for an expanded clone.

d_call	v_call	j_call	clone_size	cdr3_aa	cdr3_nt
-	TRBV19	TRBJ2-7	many	CASSVTGSSYEQYF	TGTGCCAGTAGTGTTACAGGGAGCTCCTACGAGCAGTACTTC
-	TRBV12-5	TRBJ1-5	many	CASGLDPTPYSNQPQHF	TGTGCTAGTGGTTTGGACCCGACCCCCTATAGCAATCAGCCCCAGCATTTT
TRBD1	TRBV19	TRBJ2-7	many	CASSTGTGNEQYF	TGTGCCAGTAGTACCGGGACAGGGAACGAGCAGTACTTC
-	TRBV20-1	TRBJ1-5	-	CSATLEGGNQPQHF	TGCAGTGCTACCTTAGAAGGGGGCAATCAGCCCCAGCATTTT
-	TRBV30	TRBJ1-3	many	CAWTRAAGNTIYF	TGTGCCTGGACCCGGGCGGCTGGAAACACCATATATTTT
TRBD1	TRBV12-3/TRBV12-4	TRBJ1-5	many	CASSRDRDQPQHF	TGTGCCAGCAGTAGGGACAGGGATCAGCCCCAGCATTTT
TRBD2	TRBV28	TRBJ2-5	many	CASSSYLGLAGAGETQYF	TGTGCCAGCAGTTCTTACCTTGGACTAGCGGGAGCTGGAGAGACCCAGTACTTC
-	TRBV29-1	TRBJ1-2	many	CSDTGPWDTYNYGYTF	TGCAGCGACACCGGTCCATGGGACACCTATAACTATGGCTACACCTTC
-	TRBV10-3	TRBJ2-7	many	CAVTDTSYEQYF	TGTGCCGTAACGGACACTTCCTACGAGCAGTACTTC
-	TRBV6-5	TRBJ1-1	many	CASSSRTQKATEAFF	TGTGCCAGCAGTTCTCGGACCCAAAAGGCCACTGAAGCTTTCTTT
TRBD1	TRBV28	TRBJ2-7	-	CASSTRDRKYF	TGTGCCAGCAGTACCCGGGACAGGAAGTACTTC